The next 14 T cell receptor beta chains were all read from a single sample in a study of radiation and T cells in renal cell carcinoma. Sequencing used immunoSEQ multiplex PCR; TCRdb keeps in-frame clones, though not all of them. The repertoire has 130,000 to 150,000 clones, about 88% of them found once; the top ten carry approximately 12%. Time point described: baseline pretreatment blood. Treatment indicated: 15 Gy SBRT to primary tumor, nephrectomy 4 weeks later. This sample comprised blood, obtained from a patient whose treatment included radiotherapy and nephrectomy. The receptor set was obtained from a woman aged 45-65 years with renal cell carcinoma.

With regard to this clone: This CDR3 is also generated by other DNA sequences in the sample. The chain employs TRBV5-1 and TRBJ1-2; D not certain. The length of the CDR3 is 13 residues. With 0 bases removed from V and 1 base from J, the gap between germline ends came to 4 bases. Germline CDR1 reads SGHRS; CDR2 reads YFSETQ. CDR3 region: CASSLEGNYGYTF. The CDR3 DNA is TGCGCCAGCAGCTTGGAGGGTAACTATGGCTACACCTTC.

The J gene is TRBJ1-6, the V gene TRBV18, with TRBD1 matching over 8 bases. The V gene end was trimmed by 3 bases and the J gene end by 5 bases; junction bases not matched to a gene: 3. The CDR3 covers 15 residues. Per germline, CDR1 KGHSH and CDR2 LQKENI. CDR3 DNA sequence: TGTGCCAGCTCACCCCAGGGGGCGAATAATTCACCCCTCCACTTT. Its protein is CASSPQGANNSPLHF.

The rearrangement links TRBV6-6 to TRBJ1-2, with unresolved D. V shed 8 bases and J shed 6 bases, with 19 bases lying between them. CDR3 length equals 14 residues. The germline gives CDR1 MNHNY, CDR2 SVGAGI (reference sequence). The CDR3, as DNA: TGTGCCAGCTTTACCGAACCAACCCCCCATGGCTACACCTTC. Translating gives CASFTEPTPHGYTF.

The rearrangement uses TRBV10-2 and TRBJ2-7, with 7 nucleotides matching TRBD1. The junction had 11 bases not matched to a gene; V was cut back by 5 bases and J by 4 bases. The CDR3 contains 15 residues. Germline CDR1 reads WSHSY; CDR2 reads SAAADI. CDR3 sequence: CASSRTGTVMYEQYF. The CDR3 nucleotides read TGCGCCAGCAGTCGCACCGGGACAGTTATGTACGAGCAGTACTTC.

The chain is built from TRBV10-3 and TRBJ2-3, with D perhaps matching TRBD2 (6 bases). Germline V gene data show CDR1 as ENHRY and CDR2 as SYGVKD. Trimming removed 2 bases at V and 5 bases at J, with 8 bases between. This CDR3 comprises 13 residues. The CDR3 region has the DNA TGTGCCATCAGTGAGGGGGGGAGAGATACGCAGTATTTT. This gives the protein CAISEGGRDTQYF.

This chain uses TRBV15 with TRBJ1-3; D not resolved. Trimming shortened V by 1 base and J by 0 bases, and 13 bases separated the two germline ends. This CDR3 has 17 residues. CDR1 LNHNV and CDR2 YYDKDF come from the germline V gene (reference sequence). The CDR3 coding sequence is TGTGCCACCAGCAGAGGAGCAGGCCAAAACTCTGGAAACACCATATATTTT. Its protein product is CATSRGAGQNSGNTIYF.

The rearrangement links TRBV2 to TRBJ1-5; no reliable D call. CDR3 length: 15 amino acids. Germline V gene data show CDR1 as SNHLY and CDR2 as FYNNEI. V was shortened by 3 bases and J by 6 bases, with 15 bases between the two germline ends. CDR3 in amino acids: CASSEERVPGQPQHF. The CDR3 nucleotides are TGTGCCAGCAGTGAGGAAAGGGTCCCGGGTCAGCCCCAGCATTTT.

The chain couples TRBV2 to TRBJ1-6; 9 positions agree with TRBD1. This CDR3 region has 16 residues. The V segment lost 8 bases and the J segment 7 bases; nucleotides outside the gene matches: 12. Germline V gene lookup returns CDR1 SNHLY and CDR2 FYNNEI. Here the CDR3 DNA reads TGTGCCAGCGCCCGGGACAGGGTGTTGATAAATTCACCCCTCCACTTT. Translated, it gives CASARDRVLINSPLHF.

The chain uses TRBV10-3 and TRBJ1-2; 9 bases align to TRBD1. The CDR3 has 17 residues. V lost 3 bases, J lost 3 bases, and 11 bases stayed unmatched. Germline values: CDR1 ENHRY, CDR2 SYGVKD. The CDR3 nucleotides are TGTGCCATCAGTGATCCGACACAGGGGGCTCAGGACTATGGCTACACCTTC. Amino acids: CAISDPTQGAQDYGYTF.

As DNA, the CDR3 is TGTGCCTGGAGTTCGGCAGGGGAGGTTGGCTACACCTTC. It specifies CAWSSAGEVGYTF. The genes are TRBV30 and TRBJ1-2, with D maybe TRBD1 (6 bases). The CDR3 is 13 amino acids. V was cut by 2 bases and J by 7 bases, with 14 bases left in between. The germline CDR1 and CDR2 sequences are GTSNPN and SVGIG (reference sequence).

The chain combines TRBV7-2 with TRBJ1-2, with D perhaps matching TRBD1 (5 bases). CDR3 length equals 13 residues. The V and J ends lost 7 bases and 6 bases respectively, with 15 bases between them. CDR1 and CDR2 from the germline V gene are SGHTA and FQGNSA. The CDR3 DNA sequence: TGTGCCAGCACCAAAGCAGGGACCGATGGCTACACCTTC. This gives the protein CASTKAGTDGYTF.

The rearrangement uses TRBV15 and TRBJ2-1; TRBD2 might be the D (6 bases). The germline V gene has CDR1 LNHNV and CDR2 YYDKDF (reference sequence). With 6 bases removed from V and 3 bases from J, the gap between germline ends came to 27 bases. The length of the CDR3 is 19 residues. The CDR3 protein is CATRTSGGTSGTYYNEQFF. The CDR3 bases are TGTGCCACCAGAACTAGTGGCGGCACTTCCGGGACTTACTACAATGAGCAGTTCTTC.

CDR3 in DNA: TGTGCCAGCAGCTTAGACGGGACAGACAATCAGCCCCAGCATTTT. It encodes CASSLDGTDNQPQHF. The chain is built from TRBV11-2 and TRBJ1-5, with TRBD1 identical over 7 bases. Trimming removed 0 bases from V and 3 bases from J; junction bases left unmatched: 2. The CDR3 totals 15 residues. The germline gives CDR1 SGHAT, CDR2 FQNNGV.

The genes are TRBV20-1 and TRBJ2-3; no firm D call. V shed 2 bases and J shed 4 bases, with 4 bases lying between them. Germline V CDR1 and CDR2: DFQATT, SNEGSKA (reference sequence). The CDR3 consists of 11 residues. The CDR3 DNA follows: TGCAGTGCTAGAAAGCCAGATACGCAGTATTTT. As protein: CSARKPDTQYF.